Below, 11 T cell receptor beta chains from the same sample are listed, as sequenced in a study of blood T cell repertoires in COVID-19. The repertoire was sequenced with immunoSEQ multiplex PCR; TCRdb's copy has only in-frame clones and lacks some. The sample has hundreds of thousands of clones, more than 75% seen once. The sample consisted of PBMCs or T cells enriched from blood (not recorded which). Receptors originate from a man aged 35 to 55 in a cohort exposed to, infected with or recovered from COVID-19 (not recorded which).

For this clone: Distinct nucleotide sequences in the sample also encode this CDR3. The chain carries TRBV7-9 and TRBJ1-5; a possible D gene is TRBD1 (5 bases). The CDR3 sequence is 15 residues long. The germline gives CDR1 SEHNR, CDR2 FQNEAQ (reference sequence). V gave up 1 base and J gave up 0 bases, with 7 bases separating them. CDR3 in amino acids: CASSLGTNSNQPQHF. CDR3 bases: TGTGCCAGCAGCTTAGGGACAAATAGCAATCAGCCCCAGCATTTT.

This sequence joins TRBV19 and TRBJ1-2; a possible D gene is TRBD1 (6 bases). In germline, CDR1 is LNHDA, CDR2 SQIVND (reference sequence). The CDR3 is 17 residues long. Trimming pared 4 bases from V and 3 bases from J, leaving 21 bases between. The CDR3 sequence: CASSTRIRTVGDYGYTF. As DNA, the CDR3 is TGTGCCAGTAGTACCCGTATAAGGACAGTGGGAGACTATGGCTACACCTTC.

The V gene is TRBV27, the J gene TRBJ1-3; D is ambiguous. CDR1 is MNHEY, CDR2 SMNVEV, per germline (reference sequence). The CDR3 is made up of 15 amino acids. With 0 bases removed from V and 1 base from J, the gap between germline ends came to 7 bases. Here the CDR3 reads CASSLSYGSGNTIYF. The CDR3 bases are TGTGCCAGCAGTTTATCGTACGGGTCTGGAAACACCATATATTTT.

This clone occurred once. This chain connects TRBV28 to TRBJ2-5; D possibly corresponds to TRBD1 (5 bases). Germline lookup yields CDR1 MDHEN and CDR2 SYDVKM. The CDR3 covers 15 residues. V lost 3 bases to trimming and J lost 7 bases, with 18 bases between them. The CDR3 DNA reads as TGTGCCAGCAGTTTCCAGGGCATGGGCAAGGGGACCCAGTACTTC. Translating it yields CASSFQGMGKGTQYF.

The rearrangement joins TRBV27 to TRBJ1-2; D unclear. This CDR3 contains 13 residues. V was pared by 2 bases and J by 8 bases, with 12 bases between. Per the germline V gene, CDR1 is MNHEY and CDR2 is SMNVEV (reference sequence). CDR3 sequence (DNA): TGTGCCAGCAGTTTAAGTCAAAGCGGAGGCTACACCTTC. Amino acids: CASSLSQSGGYTF.

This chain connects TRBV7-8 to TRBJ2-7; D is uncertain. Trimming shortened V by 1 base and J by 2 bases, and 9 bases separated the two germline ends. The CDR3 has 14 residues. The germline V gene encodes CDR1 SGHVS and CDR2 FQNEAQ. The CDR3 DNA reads TGTGCCAGCAGCTTAGTTCGCACTACCTACGAGCAGTACTTC. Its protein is CASSLVRTTYEQYF.

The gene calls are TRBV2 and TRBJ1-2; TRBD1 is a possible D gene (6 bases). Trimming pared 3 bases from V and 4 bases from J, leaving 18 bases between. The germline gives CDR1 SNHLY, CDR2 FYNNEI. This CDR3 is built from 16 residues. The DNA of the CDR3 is TGTGCCAGCAGTGACTCAACTACAGGGTTCGGCTATGGCTACACCTTC. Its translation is CASSDSTTGFGYGYTF.

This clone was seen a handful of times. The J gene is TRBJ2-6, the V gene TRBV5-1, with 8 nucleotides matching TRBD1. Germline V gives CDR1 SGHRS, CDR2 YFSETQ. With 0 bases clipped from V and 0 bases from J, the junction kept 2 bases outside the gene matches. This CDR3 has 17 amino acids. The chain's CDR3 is CASSLGGTGSGANVLTF. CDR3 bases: TGCGCCAGCAGCTTGGGAGGGACAGGCTCTGGGGCCAACGTCCTGACTTTC.

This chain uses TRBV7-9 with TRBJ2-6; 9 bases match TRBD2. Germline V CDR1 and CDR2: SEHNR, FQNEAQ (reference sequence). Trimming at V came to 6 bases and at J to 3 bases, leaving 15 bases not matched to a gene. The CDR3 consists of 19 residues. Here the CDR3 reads CASRRGGSGSLIGANVLTF. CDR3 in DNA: TGTGCCAGCAGACGCGGGGGTAGCGGGAGTCTCATTGGGGCCAACGTCCTGACTTTC.

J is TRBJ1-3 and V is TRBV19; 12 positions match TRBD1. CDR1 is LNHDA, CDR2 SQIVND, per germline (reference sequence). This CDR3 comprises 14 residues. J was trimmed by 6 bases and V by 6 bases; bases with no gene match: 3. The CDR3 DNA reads TGTGCCAGTAGCGGGACAGGGGGCATAAACACCATATATTTT. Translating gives CASSGTGGINTIYF.

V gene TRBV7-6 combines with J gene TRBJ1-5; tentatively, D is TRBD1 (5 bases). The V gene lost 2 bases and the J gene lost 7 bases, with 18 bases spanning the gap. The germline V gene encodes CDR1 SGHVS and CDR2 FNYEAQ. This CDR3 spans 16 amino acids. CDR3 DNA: TGTGCCAGCAGCTTAAATGCGGGAGGGGTTCAGCAGCCCCAGCATTTT. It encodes CASSLNAGGVQQPQHF.